The text below deals with one T cell receptor (beta chain). Additional DNA sequences in this sample encode the identical CDR3. The data derive from a study of T cell changes during pregnancy in multiple sclerosis. The CDR3 is 13 residues long. V gave up 1 base and J gave up 8 bases, with 6 bases separating them. Germline loops: CDR1 LGHNA, CDR2 YNFKEQ. Produced via immunoSEQ multiplex PCR; TCRdb's table is partial and in-frame only. The repertoire includes 15,000 to 20,000 clones, around 87% of them detected once, and roughly 14% sits in the top ten. The source was CD8+ T cells from peripheral blood mononuclear cells, collected in the third trimester of pregnancy. The receptor was isolated from a female donor in good health, enrolled as a control in a pregnancy study. The chain uses TRBV4-2 and TRBJ1-6, with D maybe TRBD1 (5 bases). CDR3 sequence (DNA): TGTGCCAGCAGCCAAGGGGGGGATTCACCCCTCCACTTT. Encoded protein: CASSQGGDSPLHF.